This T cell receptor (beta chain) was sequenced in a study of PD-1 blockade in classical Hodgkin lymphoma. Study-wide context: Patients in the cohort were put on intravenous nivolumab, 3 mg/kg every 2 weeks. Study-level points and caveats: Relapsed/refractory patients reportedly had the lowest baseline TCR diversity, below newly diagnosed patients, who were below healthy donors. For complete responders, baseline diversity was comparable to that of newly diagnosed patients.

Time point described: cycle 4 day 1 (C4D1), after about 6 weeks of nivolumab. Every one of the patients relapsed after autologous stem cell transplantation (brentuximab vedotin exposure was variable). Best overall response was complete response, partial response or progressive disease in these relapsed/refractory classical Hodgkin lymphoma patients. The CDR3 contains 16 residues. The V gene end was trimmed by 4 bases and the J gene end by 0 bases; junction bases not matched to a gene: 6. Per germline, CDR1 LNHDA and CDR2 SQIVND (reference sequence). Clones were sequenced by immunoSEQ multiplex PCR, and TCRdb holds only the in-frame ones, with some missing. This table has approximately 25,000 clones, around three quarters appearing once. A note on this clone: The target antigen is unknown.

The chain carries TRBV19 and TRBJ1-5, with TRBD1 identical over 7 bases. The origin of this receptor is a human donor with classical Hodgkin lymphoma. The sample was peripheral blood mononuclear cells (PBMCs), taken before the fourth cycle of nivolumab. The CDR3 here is CASSKGTVVSNQPQHF. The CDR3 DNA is TGTGCCAGTAGTAAAGGGACAGTAGTTAGCAATCAGCCCCAGCATTTT.